This note documents a single T cell receptor (beta chain) sequence. Sequencing used immunoSEQ multiplex PCR; TCRdb keeps in-frame clones, though not all of them. The table shows some 37,000 clones, with 80% to 95% occurring only once. This sample is part of a study of T cell changes during pregnancy in multiple sclerosis. Germline lookup yields CDR1 SGHRS and CDR2 YFSETQ. The V gene end was trimmed by 3 bases and the J gene end by 5 bases; junction bases not matched to a gene: 7. The CDR3 spans 14 residues. The receptor comes from a female donor in good health, enrolled as a control in a pregnancy study. The chain has TRBV5-1 and TRBJ1-2; 7 bases are a match to TRBD1. The input for sequencing was CD4+ T cells from peripheral blood mononuclear cells, taken after pregnancy. CDR3 in DNA: TGCGCCAGCAGCTCAGGACAGGCATCTTATGGCTACACCTTC. This encodes CASSSGQASYGYTF.